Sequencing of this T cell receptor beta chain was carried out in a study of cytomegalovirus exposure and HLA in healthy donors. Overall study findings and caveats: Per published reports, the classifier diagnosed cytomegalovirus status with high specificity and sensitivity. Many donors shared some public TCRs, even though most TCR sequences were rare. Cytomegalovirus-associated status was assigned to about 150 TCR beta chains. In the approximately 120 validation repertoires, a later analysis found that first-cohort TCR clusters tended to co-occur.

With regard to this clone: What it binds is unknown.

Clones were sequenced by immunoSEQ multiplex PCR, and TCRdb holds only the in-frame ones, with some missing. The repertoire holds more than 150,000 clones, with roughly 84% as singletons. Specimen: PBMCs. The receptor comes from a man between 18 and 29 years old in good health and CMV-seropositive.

CDR3 nucleotide sequence: TGTGCCAGCAGCCACGGACTAGCGGGAGTGACAGATACGCAGTATTTT. Protein product: CASSHGLAGVTDTQYF. The chain links TRBV7-3 to TRBJ2-3, with 13 positions matching TRBD2. Per germline, CDR1 SGHTA and CDR2 FQGTGA. With 5 bases clipped from V and 3 bases from J, the junction kept 5 bases outside the gene matches. CDR3 length equals 16 residues.